This T cell receptor (beta chain) is from a study of cytotoxic CD8 clonotypes in ibrutinib-treated CLL. About this clone itself: Its antigen is unidentified.

The CDR3 loop spans 12 amino acids. The germline CDR1 and CDR2 sequences are SGHRS and YFSETQ. Trimming left V 1 base short and J 8 bases short, with 7 bases between. Broader study findings: Baseline values of clonality outstripped age-matched healthy donors and followed circulating CD8+ T-cell counts. Increased clonality at ibrutinib response gave way to a return toward baseline at progression.

Depths of 1 in 200,000 to 1 in 1 million T cells were the sequencing target. Data came from immunoSEQ multiplex PCR; TCRdb stores just in-frame clones and leaves some out. Of about 160,000 clones in the sample, roughly four fifths are singletons; the top ten hold around 2.1%. Material: PBMCs, obtained after 12 months of ibrutinib treatment. The V and J genes are TRBV5-1 and TRBJ2-1; D is uncertain. This receptor was taken from a human donor with chronic lymphocytic leukemia. DNA of the CDR3: TGCGCCAGCAGCTTGTCGGTGGATGAGCAGTTCTTC. Its protein product is CASSLSVDEQFF.